These 31 T cell receptor beta chains were all obtained from the same sample, sequenced in a study of long-term antiretroviral therapy in people with HIV. Assay version v3.0 of immunoSEQ was used, and it was run at survey level. The protocol was immunoSEQ multiplex PCR, while the TCRdb copy is restricted to in-frame clones and leaves out a portion. Seen here are about 7,200 clones, about 70% observed once, and the top ten hold around a sixth. This specimen consisted of unsorted PBMCs, obtained about 0.9 years before starting antiretroviral therapy. The receptors here all came from a man aged 35 to 55 with HIV.

This clone was seen a handful of times. This rearrangement joins TRBV27 to TRBJ1-2, with 7 bases fitting TRBD1. The CDR3 contains 14 residues. CDR1 MNHEY and CDR2 SMNVEV come from the germline V gene (reference sequence). J gave up 5 bases and V 6 bases, and 9 bases lay outside the gene matches. The DNA for the CDR3 is TGTGCCAGCAGGGCTGGGACAGACTTATATGGCTACACCTTC. Residues: CASRAGTDLYGYTF.

Concerning this clone: Its ends do not fully match the called genes, so a read error is possible. The chain carries TRBV5-1 and TRBJ2-2, with TRBD2 matching over 11 bases. Germline V gives CDR1 SGHRS, CDR2 YFSETQ. CDR3 length: 17 amino acids. The CDR3 spells CASSLRASGGNAGELFF. CDR3 nucleotides: TGCGCCAGCAGCCTAAGGGCTAGCGGGGGGAACGCCGGGGAGCTGTTTTTT.

This chain links TRBV7-8 with TRBJ1-5, with D possibly matching TRBD1 (5 bases). V was clipped by 4 bases and J by 5 bases, with 18 bases between them. The germline V gene has CDR1 SGHVS and CDR2 FQNEAQ. This CDR3 region has 16 residues. CDR3 sequence reads: CASSSLSGVVHQPQHF. In DNA form, the CDR3 reads TGTGCCAGCAGCTCCCTATCGGGGGTTGTACATCAGCCCCAGCATTTT. Combining the CDR3 with reference TRBV7-8 and TRBJ1-5 gives the whole variable domain GAGVSQSPRYKVAKRGQDVALRCDPISGHVSLFWYQQALGQGPEFLTYFQNEAQLDKSGLPSDRFFAERPEGSVSTLKIQRTQQEDSAVYLCASSSLSGVVHQPQHFGDGTRLSIL.

This clone was seen only a few times. The chain combines TRBV2 with TRBJ1-1; D gene uncertain. The V gene lost 6 bases and the J gene lost 1 base, with 3 bases spanning the gap. This CDR3 contains 11 residues. The germline CDR1 and CDR2 sequences are SNHLY and FYNNEI. DNA of the CDR3: TGTGCCAGCAGCGCGAACACTGAAGCTTTCTTT. Its translation is CASSANTEAFF.

This sequence joins TRBV9 and TRBJ2-3; D remains ambiguous. The CDR3 has 15 residues. Germline CDR1 SGDLS, CDR2 YYNGEE. Trimming cost V 0 bases and J 0 bases, with 8 bases left between them. In DNA form, the CDR3 reads TGTGCCAGCAGCGTAGTGGCGGCAAGCACAGATACGCAGTATTTT. It yields the protein CASSVVAASTDTQYF.

The chain is built from TRBV29-1 and TRBJ2-7; 8 bases map to TRBD2. Germline V lookup: CDR1 SQVTM, CDR2 ANQGSEA. After removal of 3 bases from V and 2 bases from J, the junction contained 3 bases not matched to a gene. The CDR3 contains 13 residues. The CDR3 region is CSVDTGGAYEQYF. The DNA for the CDR3 is TGCAGCGTTGACACGGGGGGGGCCTACGAGCAGTACTTC.

The chain employs TRBV4-3 and TRBJ2-1, with D uncertain. CDR1 is LGHNA, CDR2 YSLEER, per germline. Trimming took 1 base from V and 4 from J, leaving 11 bases between them. CDR3 length equals 15 residues. CDR3: CASSQGNGQYNEQFF. The CDR3 DNA is TGCGCCAGCAGCCAAGGGAATGGGCAATACAATGAGCAGTTCTTC.

This clone qualifies as medium-sized. The rearrangement joins TRBV4-3 to TRBJ2-1, with a tentative D call TRBD1 (6 bases). Germline loops: CDR1 LGHNA, CDR2 YSLEER. The CDR3 has 15 amino acids. V was pared by 0 bases and J by 3 bases, with 9 bases between. CDR3 in amino acids: CASSQDEGDYNEQFF. CDR3 DNA: TGCGCCAGCAGCCAAGATGAGGGGGACTACAATGAGCAGTTCTTC.

This sequence joins TRBV29-1 and TRBJ2-7; the D is unclear. V shed 3 bases and J shed 1 base, with 10 bases lying between them. The CDR3 runs to 13 residues. Germline CDR1 and CDR2: SQVTM and ANQGSEA. The CDR3 nucleotides are TGCAGCGTTGAGGTGGCCGGATCCTACGAGCAGTACTTC. Encoded protein: CSVEVAGSYEQYF.

The chain links TRBV11-2 to TRBJ2-7, with D perhaps TRBD1 (6 bases). CDR3 length: 15 residues. The germline CDR1 and CDR2 sequences are SGHAT and FQNNGV. The V end was cut by 5 bases, the J end by 3 bases, with 17 bases between. CDR3 sequence: CASSTPGQSLYEQYF. As DNA, the CDR3 is TGTGCCAGCAGCACCCCCGGACAGAGTCTCTACGAGCAGTACTTC.

This chain joins TRBV9 and TRBJ2-7; 9 bases line up with TRBD2. The trim removed 0 bases at V and 5 bases at J, leaving 6 bases unmatched. Germline V gene lookup returns CDR1 SGDLS and CDR2 YYNGEE. This CDR3 is 15 amino acids long. CDR3 nucleotides: TGTGCCAGCAGCGTAGCCGGGACTAGCATGGACGAGCAGTACTTC. Its translation is CASSVAGTSMDEQYF.

The chain employs TRBV27 and TRBJ2-7, with D maybe TRBD1 (6 bases). The CDR3 totals 14 residues. Trimming pared 4 bases from V and 2 bases from J, leaving 12 bases between. CDR1 MNHEY and CDR2 SMNVEV come from the germline V gene (reference sequence). The CDR3 loop is CASSSTGFPYEQYF. CDR3 DNA sequence: TGTGCCAGCAGTTCTACAGGGTTCCCCTACGAGCAGTACTTC.

This clone is medium-sized (0.01 to 0.1%) in the sample. The V and J genes are TRBV6-5 and TRBJ2-7, with D possibly matching TRBD1 (6 bases). This CDR3 has 15 residues. With 1 base removed from V and 4 bases from J, the gap between germline ends came to 14 bases. Per germline, CDR1 MNHEY and CDR2 SVGAGI. This CDR3 reads CASSYFGDTVYEQYF. The CDR3 DNA reads as TGTGCCAGCAGTTACTTTGGGGACACCGTTTACGAGCAGTACTTC.

The genes are TRBV18 and TRBJ2-2; D could derive from TRBD1 or TRBD2 (6 bases each). This CDR3 is built from 16 residues. Trimming removed 0 bases at V and 0 bases at J, with 8 bases between. Germline lookup yields CDR1 KGHSH and CDR2 LQKENI. DNA of the CDR3: TGTGCCAGCTCACCACCTCGGGGGCCGAACACCGGGGAGCTGTTTTTT. This gives the protein CASSPPRGPNTGELFF.

The chain carries TRBV4-3 and TRBJ1-4; D is unclear. Germline assignment: CDR1 LGHNA and CDR2 YSLEER. V was clipped by 0 bases and J by 8 bases, with 16 bases between them. CDR3 size: 16 residues. The CDR3 loop reads CASSQDLQAAREKLFF. The CDR3 DNA follows: TGCGCCAGCAGCCAAGATCTCCAGGCCGCAAGAGAAAAACTGTTTTTT.

The V gene is TRBV6-5, the J gene TRBJ2-3, with D perhaps matching TRBD1 or TRBD2 (5 bases each). The CDR3 covers 14 residues. The germline CDR1 and CDR2 sequences are MNHEY and SVGAGI. Trimming took off 6 bases at V and 2 bases at J, with 12 bases between the two ends. This CDR3 is CASSPGTLTDTQYF. The CDR3 DNA reads as TGTGCCAGCAGCCCCGGGACCCTCACAGATACGCAGTATTTT.

The V and J genes are TRBV5-1 and TRBJ2-7; the match to TRBD2 covers 13 bases. CDR1 and CDR2 (germline): SGHRS, YFSETQ. The CDR3 length is 15 residues. Trimming cost V 4 bases and J 2 bases; bases outside gene matches: 3. CDR3 region: CASSGTSGAAYEQYF. CDR3 coding DNA: TGCGCCAGCAGCGGGACTAGCGGGGCCGCCTACGAGCAGTACTTC. Supplemented by reference TRBV5-1 and TRBJ2-7, the full variable domain reads KAGVTQTPRYLIKTRGQQVTLSCSPISGHRSVSWYQQTPGQGLQFLFEYFSETQRNKGNFPGRFSGRQFSNSRSEMNVSTLELGDSALYLCASSGTSGAAYEQYFGPGTRLTVT.

V is TRBV6-5 and J is TRBJ1-1; no clear D gene. Trimming pared 5 bases from V and 5 bases from J, leaving 15 bases between. In germline, CDR1 is MNHEY, CDR2 SVGAGI. The CDR3 spans 14 residues. Here the CDR3 DNA reads TGTGCCAGCAGTCCTTATGGTGAAAGGACTGAAGCTTTCTTT. Encoded protein: CASSPYGERTEAFF.

By share, this clone ranks as medium-sized. The rearrangement uses TRBV2 and TRBJ2-7, with 11 bases fitting TRBD1. The CDR3 covers 17 residues. Per the germline V gene, CDR1 is SNHLY and CDR2 is FYNNEI. J was trimmed by 3 bases and V by 7 bases; bases with no gene match: 14. CDR3 amino acids: CASIGQGAKTGSYEQYF. CDR3 nucleotides: TGTGCCAGCATAGGACAGGGGGCGAAAACGGGGAGCTACGAGCAGTACTTC.

The V gene is TRBV6-5, the J gene TRBJ1-2, with D perhaps TRBD1 (5 bases). Germline V gene data show CDR1 as MNHEY and CDR2 as SVGAGI. This CDR3 spans 14 amino acids. The germline V and J ends were trimmed by 2 bases and 3 bases, with 10 bases remaining between them. The CDR3, as DNA: TGTGCCAGCAGTTACCTAGGGACGGACTATGGCTACACCTTC. Its translation: CASSYLGTDYGYTF.

The V gene is TRBV11-2, the J gene TRBJ2-7, with D maybe TRBD1 (5 bases). Germline values: CDR1 SGHAT, CDR2 FQNNGV. Trimming took off 6 bases at V and 7 bases at J, with 22 bases between the two ends. CDR3 length: 15 residues. CDR3 bases: TGTGCCAGCAGTCCTGGGGCTAGTCCCCAAGGGGAGCAGTACTTC. Amino acids: CASSPGASPQGEQYF.

The chain carries TRBV10-1 and TRBJ2-3; no reliable D call. Trimming took 5 bases from V and 0 from J, leaving 9 bases between them. The V gene's germline CDR1 is WNHNN and CDR2 SYGVQD (reference sequence). The CDR3 spans 14 residues. CDR3 in amino acids: CASSRDTSTDTQYF. In DNA, the CDR3 is TGCGCCAGCAGTCGCGACACTAGCACAGATACGCAGTATTTT.

The chain is built from TRBV4-1 and TRBJ1-2; D not resolved. The V end lost 0 bases, the J end lost 4 bases, and 12 bases lay between the germline ends. Germline CDR1 reads MGHRA; CDR2 reads YSYEKL. The CDR3 is 15 amino acids. The CDR3 protein is CASSQEGNERYGYTF. The DNA of the CDR3 is TGCGCCAGCAGCCAAGAAGGAAATGAACGCTATGGCTACACCTTC.

This clone was counted a few times. This sequence joins TRBV7-9 and TRBJ1-5, with D possibly being TRBD1 (6 bases). Germline lookup yields CDR1 SEHNR and CDR2 FQNEAQ (reference sequence). V was clipped by 4 bases and J by 0 bases, with 22 bases between them. The length of the CDR3 is 19 residues. The CDR3 here is CASSSTTGPPGVSNQPQHF. The CDR3 DNA follows: TGTGCCAGCAGCTCAACGACAGGTCCGCCCGGCGTTAGCAATCAGCCCCAGCATTTT.

This chain connects TRBV5-1 to TRBJ2-3; D is perhaps TRBD1 (5 bases). The CDR3 spans 12 residues. Per germline, CDR1 SGHRS and CDR2 YFSETQ. Trimming took off 4 bases at V and 5 bases at J, with 8 bases between the two ends. CDR3 in amino acids: CASSLQGDTQYF. The DNA of the CDR3 is TGCGCCAGCAGCCTCCAGGGAGATACGCAGTATTTT.

The chain recombines TRBV27 with TRBJ1-6; 7 bases agree with TRBD1. The CDR3 runs 17 residues. V lost 6 bases to trimming and J lost 4 bases; unmatched junction nucleotides: 12. The germline CDR1 and CDR2 sequences are MNHEY and SMNVEV (reference sequence). The CDR3, as DNA: TGTGCCAGCAGCCCAGCCGACAGGGCCGAATATAATTCACCCCTCCACTTT. Amino acid sequence: CASSPADRAEYNSPLHF.

The chain combines TRBV27 with TRBJ2-7, with TRBD1 identical over 8 bases. The CDR3 has 14 amino acids. Germline assignment: CDR1 MNHEY and CDR2 SMNVEV (reference sequence). The junction had 6 bases not matched to a gene; V was cut back by 5 bases and J by 3 bases. CDR3: CASSPGTGLYEQYF. The CDR3 nucleotides read TGTGCCAGCAGTCCCGGGACAGGACTCTACGAGCAGTACTTC.

This clone appeared a few times. J is TRBJ2-3 and V is TRBV5-6; either TRBD1 or TRBD2 may supply D (5 bases each). CDR1 is SGHDT, CDR2 YYEEEE, per germline. The CDR3 runs 16 residues. Trimming took off 7 bases at V and 4 bases at J, with 22 bases between the two ends. Here the CDR3 DNA reads TGTGCCAGCCATTTGAAGGGCCCGGGGCGGGCAGATACGCAGTATTTT. Translating gives CASHLKGPGRADTQYF.

The chain uses TRBV6-5 and TRBJ1-5, with 8 bases identical to TRBD1. V shed 5 bases, J shed 7 bases, and the junction held 4 bases outside the gene matches. The CDR3 has 13 residues. Germline V gives CDR1 MNHEY, CDR2 SVGAGI. CDR3 DNA sequence: TGTGCCAGCAGTGCGGACAGGGCCCAGCCCCAGCATTTT. It encodes CASSADRAQPQHF.

The chain combines TRBV5-6 with TRBJ2-7; TRBD2 aligns across 7 bases. The V gene's germline CDR1 is SGHDT and CDR2 YYEEEE. Trimming removed 4 bases from V and 2 bases from J; junction bases left unmatched: 6. The CDR3 runs to 14 residues. The CDR3 loop reads CASSPSGEPYEQYF. The CDR3 coding sequence is TGTGCCAGCAGCCCCAGCGGGGAGCCCTACGAGCAGTACTTC.

The chain employs TRBV6-5 and TRBJ2-1, with 9 bases fitting TRBD2. CDR3 length equals 16 residues. CDR1 and CDR2 from the germline V gene are MNHEY and SVGAGI. The ends lost 2 bases at V and 0 bases at J; junction bases unmatched: 2. The DNA for the CDR3 is TGTGCCAGCAGTTACCGTAGCGGGGGCTCCTACAATGAGCAGTTCTTC. This gives the protein CASSYRSGGSYNEQFF.